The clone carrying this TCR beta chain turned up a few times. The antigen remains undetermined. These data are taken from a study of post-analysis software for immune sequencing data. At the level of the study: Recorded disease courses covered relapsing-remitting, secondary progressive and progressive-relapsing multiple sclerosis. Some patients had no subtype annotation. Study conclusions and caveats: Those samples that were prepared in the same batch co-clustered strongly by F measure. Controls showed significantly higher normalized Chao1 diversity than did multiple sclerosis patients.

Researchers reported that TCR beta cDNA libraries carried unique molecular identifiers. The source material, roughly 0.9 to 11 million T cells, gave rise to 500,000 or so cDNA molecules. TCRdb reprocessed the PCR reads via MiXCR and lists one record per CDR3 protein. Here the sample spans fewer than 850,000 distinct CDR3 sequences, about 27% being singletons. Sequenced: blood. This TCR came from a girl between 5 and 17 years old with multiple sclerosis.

CDR3 coding DNA: TGTGCCAGCAGTTACTCGGCCCGGGGACCAACATACGAGCAGTACTTC. It codes for CASSYSARGPTYEQYF. The chain employs TRBV6-2 or TRBV6-3 and TRBJ2-7, with D perhaps being TRBD1 or TRBD2 (5 bases each). Germline CDR1 MNHEY, CDR2 SVGEGT. The CDR3 is made up of 16 amino acids. V lost 0 bases and J 4 bases, leaving 16 bases between the germline ends.